What follows describes a single T cell receptor (beta chain). The data are from a study of identical twins. One entry per CDR3 protein, called by TCRdb with MiXCR from the 5' RACE reads. This sample has some 270,000 distinct CDR3 sequences, with about 8.3% found just once. Per germline, CDR1 LNHDA and CDR2 SQIVND (reference sequence). This CDR3 has 13 residues. With 4 bases clipped from V and 4 bases from J, the junction kept 3 bases outside the gene matches. These sequences were also reported in another study, on yellow fever vaccine responses in identical twins. That source notes: On the reported evidence, twins' vaccine T cell responses seemed partly convergent and partly personalized.

This receptor was obtained from a woman under 30 in good health. What was sequenced was CD8+ T cells sorted from blood. The chain joins TRBV19 to TRBJ1-1; 7 nucleotides align to TRBD1. The CDR3 spells CASSTRQGTEAFF. CDR3 nucleotides: TGTGCCAGTAGTACCCGACAGGGCACTGAAGCTTTCTTT.